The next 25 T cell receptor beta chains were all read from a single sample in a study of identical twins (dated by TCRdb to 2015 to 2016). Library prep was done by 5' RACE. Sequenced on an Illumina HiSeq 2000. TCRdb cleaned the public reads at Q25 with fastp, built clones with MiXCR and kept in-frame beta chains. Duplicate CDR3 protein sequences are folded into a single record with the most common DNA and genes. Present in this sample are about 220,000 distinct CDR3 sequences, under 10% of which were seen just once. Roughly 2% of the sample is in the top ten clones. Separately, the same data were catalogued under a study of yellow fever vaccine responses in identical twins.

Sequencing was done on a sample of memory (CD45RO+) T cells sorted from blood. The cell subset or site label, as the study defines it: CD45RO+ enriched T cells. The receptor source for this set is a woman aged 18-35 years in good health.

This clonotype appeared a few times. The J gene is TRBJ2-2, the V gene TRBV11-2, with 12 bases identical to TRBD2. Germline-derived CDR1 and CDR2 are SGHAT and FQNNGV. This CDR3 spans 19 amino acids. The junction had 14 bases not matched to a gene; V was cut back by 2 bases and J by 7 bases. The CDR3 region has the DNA TGTGCCAGCAGCTTATACCCCCTAGCGGGGGGGCCTAAAGTCGGGGAGCTGTTTTTT. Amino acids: CASSLYPLAGGPKVGELFF.

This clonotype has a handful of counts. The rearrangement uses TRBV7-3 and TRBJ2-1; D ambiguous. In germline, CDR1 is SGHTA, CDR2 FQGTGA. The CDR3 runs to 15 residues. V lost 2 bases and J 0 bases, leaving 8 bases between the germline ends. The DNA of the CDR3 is TGTGCCAGCAGCTTACAGGTCGGCTCCTACAATGAGCAGTTCTTC. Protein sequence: CASSLQVGSYNEQFF.

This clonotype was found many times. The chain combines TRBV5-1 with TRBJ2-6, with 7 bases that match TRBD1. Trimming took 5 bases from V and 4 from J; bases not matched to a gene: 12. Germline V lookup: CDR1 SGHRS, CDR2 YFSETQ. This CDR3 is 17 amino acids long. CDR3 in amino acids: CASRDLDRSEGANVLTF. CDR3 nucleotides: TGCGCCAGCAGGGACTTGGACAGGTCGGAAGGGGCCAACGTCCTGACTTTC. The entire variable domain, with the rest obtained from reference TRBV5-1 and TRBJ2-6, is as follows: KAGVTQTPRYLIKTRGQQVTLSCSPISGHRSVSWYQQTPGQGLQFLFEYFSETQRNKGNFPGRFSGRQFSNSRSEMNVSTLELGDSALYLCASRDLDRSEGANVLTFGAGSRLTVL.

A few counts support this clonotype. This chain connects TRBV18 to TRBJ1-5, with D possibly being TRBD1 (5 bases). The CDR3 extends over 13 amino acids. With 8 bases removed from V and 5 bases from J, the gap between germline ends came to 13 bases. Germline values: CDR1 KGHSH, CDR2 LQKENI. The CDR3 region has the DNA TGTGCCAGCACGCACGGGGCGGATCAGCCCCAGCATTTT. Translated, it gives CASTHGADQPQHF.

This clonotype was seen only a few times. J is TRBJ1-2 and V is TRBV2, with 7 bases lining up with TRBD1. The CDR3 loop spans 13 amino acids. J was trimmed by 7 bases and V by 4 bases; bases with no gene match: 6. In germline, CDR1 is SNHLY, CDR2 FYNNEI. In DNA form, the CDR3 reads TGTGCCAGCAGTGTCCAGGGGACAGCTGGCTACACCTTC. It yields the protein CASSVQGTAGYTF.

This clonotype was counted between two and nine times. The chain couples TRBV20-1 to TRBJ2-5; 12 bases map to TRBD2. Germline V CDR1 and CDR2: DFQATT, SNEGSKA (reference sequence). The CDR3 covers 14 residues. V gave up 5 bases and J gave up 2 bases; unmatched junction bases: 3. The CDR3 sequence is CSAGLAGQQETQYF. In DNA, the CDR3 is TGCAGTGCTGGACTAGCGGGACAACAAGAGACCCAGTACTTC.

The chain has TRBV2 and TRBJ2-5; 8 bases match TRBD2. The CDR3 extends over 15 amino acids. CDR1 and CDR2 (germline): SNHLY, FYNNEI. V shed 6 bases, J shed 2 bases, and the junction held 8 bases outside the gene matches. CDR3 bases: TGTGCCAGCAGAGCAAGAGCGGGGGCACAAGAGACCCAGTACTTC. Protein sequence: CASRARAGAQETQYF.

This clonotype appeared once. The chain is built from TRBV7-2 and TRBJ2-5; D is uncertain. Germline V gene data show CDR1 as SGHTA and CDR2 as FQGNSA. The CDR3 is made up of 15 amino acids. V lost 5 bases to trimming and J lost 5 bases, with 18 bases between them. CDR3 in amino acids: CASSPYLLPGETQYF. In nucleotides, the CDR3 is TGTGCCAGCAGCCCCTACTTGCTACCCGGGGAGACCCAGTACTTC.

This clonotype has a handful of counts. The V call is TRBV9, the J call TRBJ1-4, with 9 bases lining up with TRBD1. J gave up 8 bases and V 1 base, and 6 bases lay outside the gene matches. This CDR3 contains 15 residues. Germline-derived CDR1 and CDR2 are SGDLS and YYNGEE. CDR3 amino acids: CASSVTGQGVEKLFF. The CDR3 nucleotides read TGTGCCAGCAGCGTAACGGGACAGGGTGTCGAAAAACTGTTTTTT.

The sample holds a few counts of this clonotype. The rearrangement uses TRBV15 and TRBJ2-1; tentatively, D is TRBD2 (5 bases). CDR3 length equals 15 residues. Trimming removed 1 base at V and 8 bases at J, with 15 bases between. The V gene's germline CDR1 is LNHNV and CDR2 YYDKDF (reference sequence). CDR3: CATSRVGSASDEQFF. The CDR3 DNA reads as TGTGCCACCAGCAGAGTCGGTAGCGCGAGCGATGAGCAGTTCTTC.

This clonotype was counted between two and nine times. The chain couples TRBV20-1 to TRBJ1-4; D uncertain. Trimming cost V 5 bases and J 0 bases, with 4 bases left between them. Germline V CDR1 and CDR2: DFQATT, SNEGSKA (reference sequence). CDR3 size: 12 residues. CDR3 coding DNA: TGCAGTGCTTTAGCAACTAATGAAAAACTGTTTTTT. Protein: CSALATNEKLFF.

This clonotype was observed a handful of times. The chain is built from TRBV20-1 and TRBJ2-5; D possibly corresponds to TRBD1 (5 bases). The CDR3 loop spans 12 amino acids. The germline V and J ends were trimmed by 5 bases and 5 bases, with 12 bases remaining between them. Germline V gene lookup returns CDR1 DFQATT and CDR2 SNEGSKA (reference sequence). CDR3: CSAPEDTETQYF. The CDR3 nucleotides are TGCAGTGCTCCTGAGGACACCGAGACCCAGTACTTC.

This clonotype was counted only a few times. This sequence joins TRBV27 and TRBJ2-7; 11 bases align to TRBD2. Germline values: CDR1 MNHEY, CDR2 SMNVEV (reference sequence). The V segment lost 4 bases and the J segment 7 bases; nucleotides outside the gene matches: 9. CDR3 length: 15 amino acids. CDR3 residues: CASSSLAGGPREQYF. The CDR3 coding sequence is TGTGCCAGCAGTTCCTTAGCGGGAGGGCCTAGGGAGCAGTACTTC.

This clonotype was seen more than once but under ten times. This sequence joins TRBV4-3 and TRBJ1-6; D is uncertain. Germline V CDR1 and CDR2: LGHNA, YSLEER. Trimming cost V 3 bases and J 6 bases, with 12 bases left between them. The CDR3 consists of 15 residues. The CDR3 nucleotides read TGCGCCAGCAGCCAGGCTGTCGAGCGTAATTCACCCCTCCACTTT. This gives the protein CASSQAVERNSPLHF.

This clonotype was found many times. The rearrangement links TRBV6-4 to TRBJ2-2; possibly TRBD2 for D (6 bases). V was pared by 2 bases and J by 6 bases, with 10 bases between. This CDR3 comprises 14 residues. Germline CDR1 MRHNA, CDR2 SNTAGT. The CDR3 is CASSDREEAGELFF. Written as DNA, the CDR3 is TGTGCCAGCAGTGACAGGGAGGAGGCCGGGGAGCTGTTTTTT.

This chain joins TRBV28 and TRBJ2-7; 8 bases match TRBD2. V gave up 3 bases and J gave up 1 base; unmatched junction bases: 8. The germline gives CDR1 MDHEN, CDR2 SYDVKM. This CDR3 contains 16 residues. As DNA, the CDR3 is TGTGCCAGCAGTTTTTCTTTAGCGGGACTTTCCTACGAGCAGTACTTC. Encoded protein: CASSFSLAGLSYEQYF.

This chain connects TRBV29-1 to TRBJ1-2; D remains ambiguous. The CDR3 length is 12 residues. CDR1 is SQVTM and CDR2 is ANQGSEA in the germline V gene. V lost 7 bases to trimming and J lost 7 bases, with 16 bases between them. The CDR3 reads CSAGSSSGGYTF. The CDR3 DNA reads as TGCAGCGCGGGGTCGTCAAGCGGTGGCTACACCTTC.

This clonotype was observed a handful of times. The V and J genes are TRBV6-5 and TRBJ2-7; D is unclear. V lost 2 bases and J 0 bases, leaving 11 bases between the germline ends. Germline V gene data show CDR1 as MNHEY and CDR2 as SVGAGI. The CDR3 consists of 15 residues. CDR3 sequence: CASSYLGSNSYEQYF. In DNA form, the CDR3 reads TGTGCCAGCAGTTACCTAGGCAGCAACTCCTACGAGCAGTACTTC.

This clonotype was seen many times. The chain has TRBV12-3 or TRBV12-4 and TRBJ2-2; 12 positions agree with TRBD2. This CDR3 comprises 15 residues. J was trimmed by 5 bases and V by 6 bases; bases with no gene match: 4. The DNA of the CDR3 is TGTGCCAGCAGCCGAGGACTAGCGGGAACCGGGGAGCTGTTTTTT. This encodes CASSRGLAGTGELFF.

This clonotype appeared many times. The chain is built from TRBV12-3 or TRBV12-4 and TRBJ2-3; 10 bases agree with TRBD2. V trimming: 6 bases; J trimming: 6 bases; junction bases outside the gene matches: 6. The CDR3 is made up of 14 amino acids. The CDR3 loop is CASRPSGSSDTQYF. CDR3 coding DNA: TGTGCCAGCAGGCCTAGCGGGAGTTCGGATACGCAGTATTTT.

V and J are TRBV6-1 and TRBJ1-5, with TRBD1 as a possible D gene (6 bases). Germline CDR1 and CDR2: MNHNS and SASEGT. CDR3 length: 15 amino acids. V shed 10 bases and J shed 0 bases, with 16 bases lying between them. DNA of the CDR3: TGTGCCACAAAGGGAACAGGGAATAGCAATCAGCCCCAGCATTTT. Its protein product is CATKGTGNSNQPQHF.

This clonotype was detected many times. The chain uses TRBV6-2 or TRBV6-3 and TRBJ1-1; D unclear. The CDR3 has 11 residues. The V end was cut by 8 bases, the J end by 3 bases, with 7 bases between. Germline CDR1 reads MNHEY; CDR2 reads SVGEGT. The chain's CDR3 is CASSGHTEAFF. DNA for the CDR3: TGTGCCAGCTCCGGACACACTGAAGCTTTCTTT.

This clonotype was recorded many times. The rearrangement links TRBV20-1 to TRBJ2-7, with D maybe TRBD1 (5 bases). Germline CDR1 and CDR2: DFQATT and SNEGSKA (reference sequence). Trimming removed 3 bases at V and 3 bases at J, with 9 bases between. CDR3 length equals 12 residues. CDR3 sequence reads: CSASGRVYEQYF. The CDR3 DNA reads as TGCAGTGCTAGCGGCAGGGTCTACGAGCAGTACTTC.

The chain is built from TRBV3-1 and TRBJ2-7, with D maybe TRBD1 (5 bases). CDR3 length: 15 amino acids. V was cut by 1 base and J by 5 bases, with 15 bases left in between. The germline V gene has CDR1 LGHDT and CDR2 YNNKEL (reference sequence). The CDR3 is CASSQGQTLWDEQYF. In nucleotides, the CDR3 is TGTGCCAGCAGCCAAGGACAGACCTTATGGGACGAGCAGTACTTC.

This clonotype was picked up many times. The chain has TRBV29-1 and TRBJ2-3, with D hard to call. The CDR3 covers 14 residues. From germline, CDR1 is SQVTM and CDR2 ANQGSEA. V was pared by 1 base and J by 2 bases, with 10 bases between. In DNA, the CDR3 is TGCAGCGTTGAAGGGATCTTCCACACAGATACGCAGTATTTT. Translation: CSVEGIFHTDTQYF.